This T cell receptor (beta chain) was obtained from a study of cytomegalovirus exposure and HLA in healthy donors. Study-level findings and limits: More clonal expansion characterized HLA-associated TCR beta chains than equally common others in a later analysis. In a later analysis, at a false discovery rate of 0.05, over 15,000 TCR beta sequences were associated with HLA alleles. Reported findings show TCR beta sequences accurately forecast HLA-A and HLA-B alleles in most subjects.

On this clone itself: Its cognate antigen is unknown.

CDR3 length: 14 residues. V lost 5 bases and J lost 5, with 14 bases in between. CDR1 is SGDLS, CDR2 YYNGEE, per germline. PCR involved 60 Vbeta and 13 Jbeta primers. Data came from immunoSEQ multiplex PCR; TCRdb stores just in-frame clones and leaves some out. The sample records 75,000 to 90,000 clones, 70% to 80% being singletons. This receptor was taken from a man in his forties or fifties in good health and CMV-seronegative. The specimen sequenced was PBMCs. The J gene is TRBJ1-5, the V gene TRBV9; D ambiguous. The CDR3 loop reads CASSLQSGDQPQHF. The CDR3 DNA sequence: TGTGCCAGCAGTCTGCAAAGCGGGGATCAGCCCCAGCATTTT.